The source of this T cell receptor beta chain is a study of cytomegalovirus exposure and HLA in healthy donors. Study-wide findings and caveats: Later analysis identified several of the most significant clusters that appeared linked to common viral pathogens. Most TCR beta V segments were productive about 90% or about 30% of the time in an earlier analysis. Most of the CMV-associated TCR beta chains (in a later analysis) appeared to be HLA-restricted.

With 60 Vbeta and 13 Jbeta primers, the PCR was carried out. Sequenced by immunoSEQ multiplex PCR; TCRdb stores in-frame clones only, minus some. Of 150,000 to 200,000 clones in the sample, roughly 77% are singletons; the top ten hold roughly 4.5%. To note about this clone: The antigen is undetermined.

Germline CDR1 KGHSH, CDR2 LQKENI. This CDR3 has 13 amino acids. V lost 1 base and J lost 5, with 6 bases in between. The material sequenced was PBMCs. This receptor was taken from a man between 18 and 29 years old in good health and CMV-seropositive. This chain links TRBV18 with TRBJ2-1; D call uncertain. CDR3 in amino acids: CASSPLLDNEQFF. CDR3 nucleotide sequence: TGTGCCAGCTCACCACTGTTAGACAATGAGCAGTTCTTC.